This TCR beta chain emerged from a study of post-analysis software for immune sequencing data. This clonotype was seen only a few times. Antigen: not known. Study observations and caveats: Patients showed TRBV5-6, TRBV5-1 and TRBV20-1 among five TRBV segments more frequent than in controls. Strong co-clustering by F measure linked samples that shared a preparation batch.

TCR beta cDNA libraries included unique molecular identifiers. About 500,000 cDNA molecules were obtained per 1 to 10 million input T cells. TCRdb re-called the PCR reads with MiXCR, one entry per CDR3 protein. Here the sample spans 600,000 to 750,000 distinct CDR3 sequences, approximately 60% being singletons. The ends were cut back, 6 bases at V and 3 bases at J, with 15 bases in the middle. Germline V gene data show CDR1 as ENHRY and CDR2 as SYGVKD. The CDR3 is 14 amino acids. The source of this sequence is a girl aged 2-15 years with multiple sclerosis. The chain employs TRBV10-3 and TRBJ2-7; D unresolved. Sequences were obtained from blood. This CDR3 is CAIRNPGDLYEQYF. In DNA form, the CDR3 reads TGTGCCATCAGGAACCCGGGTGACCTCTACGAGCAGTACTTC.